This T cell receptor beta chain was retrieved from a study of T cell responses to AZD1222 COVID-19 vaccine (dated by TCRdb to 2020 to 2022). Regarding the research as a whole: AZD1222 recipients with second doses at about 4 weeks or about 12 weeks were pooled, because spike-specific TCR depth and breadth did not differ between schedules. A total of 233 trial participants underwent TCR sequencing, of whom about 210 had received two doses of AZD1222 and about 25 had received two doses of the MenACWY control vaccine. Trial participants were enrolled into age subgroups of 18-55, 56-69 and 70-plus years, which contained about 150, 27 and 61 TCR-sequenced participants, respectively.

Findings and caveats that apply to the study as a whole: Because no samples from the day 14 peak response were available, repertoires could be characterized only after the peak T cell response. CD4 TCRs associated with the vaccine covered the entire spike protein, and the dominant responses were in regions 160-218 and 743-854. The 56-69-year group was small, and its depth increase did not reach significance, likely because of low power. Conclusions about previously exposed vaccinees are limited, since just 5 to 7 AZD1222 recipients were seropositive for SARS-CoV-2 at baseline. Participants were mostly white British, with more females than males. The authors suggested clonal diversity may have been underestimated. After two AZD1222 doses, both the breadth and the depth of spike-specific TCRs were significantly higher than at day 0 and than in MenACWY recipients. Reportedly, almost half of the unique spike-specific TCRs recognized epitopes lying outside the regions that are mutated in the B.1.351 and B.1.1.7 variants.

Turning to this clone: There is no known antigen for this receptor. No quality values exist for individual bases; no much larger clone is one base distant.

Including the terminal cysteine and phenylalanine, the CDR3 comprises 16 residues. CDR3 DNA is the only sequence kept; it has 48 bases, read in frame from the first base. The germline V gene provides CDR1 MDHEN and CDR2 SYDVKM. Unmatched junction bases come to 4, with V trimmed by 2 bases and J by 0 bases. The sample's time point label is to be understood as: baseline before first vaccination. Vaccinee samples were obtained from the UK trials COV001 and COV002, which included a single-blind randomized controlled phase 2/3 trial of AZD1222 (ChAdOx1 nCoV-19) in healthy adults. Trial participant PBMC samples were collected at day 0 and day 28 after the second dose for TCRbeta chain sequencing. The CDR3 regions of human TCRbeta chains were analyzed by immunosequencing. In the authors' own workflow: TCRs in the repertoires were compared against a reference library of SARS-CoV-2-specific TCRs that had been generated with the MIRA antigen-specificity platform. Breadth meant the fraction of unique TCRs that were SARS-CoV-2-associated, whereas depth meant the fraction of total T cells that were SARS-CoV-2-associated. Using the MIRA data, each spike-specific TCR was mapped to the spike region that the TCR reacts to and placed in a CD4 or CD8 class. Log10-transformed breadth and depth values were compared by one-way ANOVA with Sidak's multiple comparisons tests. This is the immuneACCESS table as TCRdb keeps it, with only in-frame sequences that have V and J called. A part of the clones is gone; compared with another copy, unresolved V genes explain less than half, and the rest is unexplained. D and trimming come from the DNA, and the V and J calls and clone size come from that table. The sample data list 130,000 or so clones, and 90% of these were observed just once. Approximately 1.8% of the sample is taken by the ten largest.

The rearrangement combines TRBV28 with TRBJ2-3, and 8 junction bases match TRBD2. Source: peripheral blood, taken on day 0 of AZD1222 vaccination. The source is an adult in good health. Read as DNA, the sequence is TGTGCCAGCAGTTTAAGGCCGGGAGGGAGCACAGATACGCAGTATTTT. This is translated as CASSLRPGGSTDTQYF.